This T cell receptor beta chain was sequenced for a study of T cell repertoires in cytomegalovirus infection. Study results and limitations: Cumulative public TCR beta family frequency identified carriers of CMV plus the relevant HLA. HLA-C-restricted CMV clonotypes gave the most frequent clonotype in two of eight donors.

Concerning this clonotype: What it binds is unknown.

TCRdb reprocessed the reads via MiXCR and lists one record per CDR3 protein. This sample yields roughly 200,000 distinct CDR3 sequences, of which 7.5% to 10% are seen a single time; 4.6% belongs to the top ten. V lost 2 bases and J lost 3, with 5 bases in between. The CDR3 has 12 amino acids. V and J are TRBV23-1 and TRBJ2-7, with unresolved D. TRBV23-1 is assigned to the ORF class and has an uncertain function. Sequenced input: PBMCs. This clonotype was obtained from a human donor in good health (CMV status not recorded). Some clones in this sample may be carry-over from other donors' samples. The CDR3, as DNA: TGCGCCAGCAGTCAACTGGGCTACGAGCAGTACTTC. Residues: CASSQLGYEQYF.